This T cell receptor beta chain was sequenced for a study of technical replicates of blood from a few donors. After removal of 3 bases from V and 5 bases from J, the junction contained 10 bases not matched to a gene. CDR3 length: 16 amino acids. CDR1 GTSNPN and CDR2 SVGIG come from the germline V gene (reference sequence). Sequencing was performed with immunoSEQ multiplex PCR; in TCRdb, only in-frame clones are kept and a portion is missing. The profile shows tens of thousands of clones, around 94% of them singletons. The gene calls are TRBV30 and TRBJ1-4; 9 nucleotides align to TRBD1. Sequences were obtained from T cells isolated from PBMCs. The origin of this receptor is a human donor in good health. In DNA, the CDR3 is TGTGCCTGGAGGGGACAGGGTATTGAGGAAAATGAAAAACTGTTTTTT. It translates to CAWRGQGIEENEKLFF.